This TCR beta chain was identified during a study of cytotoxic CD8 clonotypes in ibrutinib-treated CLL. Across the study: Some 25 partial and 2 complete responses; at median approximately 70 months, around 14 remitted, about twelve progressed. The taking of response samples occurred after a median about 13 months of treatment, with a range of 6 to 36.

Study findings and constraints: The clonality went up when patients responded to ibrutinib and dropped back toward baseline at progression.

Sequencing was designed to attain a depth spanning 1 in 200,000 to 1 in 1 million T cells. This table comes from immunoSEQ multiplex PCR, and its TCRdb copy is limited to in-frame clones, with some not included. This sample has 15,000 to 20,000 clones, with 55% to 80% found just once. This clone was detected once. Its antigen is unidentified. Germline CDR1 and CDR2: SGHNT and YYREEE (reference sequence). The CDR3 totals 17 residues. V lost 3 bases to trimming and J lost 5 bases; unmatched junction nucleotides: 13. This TCR was sampled from a human donor with chronic lymphocytic leukemia. V gene TRBV5-4 combines with J gene TRBJ2-5; the match to TRBD1 covers 10 bases. The sequencing here drew on PBMCs, taken before ibrutinib treatment. The CDR3 DNA sequence: TGTGCCAGCAGCTCACCCGGACCGGGACAGGGGCTGGAGACCCAGTACTTC. This sequence encodes CASSSPGPGQGLETQYF.